This TCR beta chain was retrieved from a study of blood T cell repertoires in COVID-19. At the level of the study: COVID-19 samples collected from the United States, Italy and Spain covered acute and convalescent phases.

During active infection, Seattle patients enrolled and were then monitored through disease. V was shortened by 1 base and J by 9 bases, with 13 bases between the two germline ends. The CDR3 has 15 residues. The germline V gene encodes CDR1 MNHEY and CDR2 SMNVEV (reference sequence). Data came from immunoSEQ multiplex PCR; TCRdb stores just in-frame clones and leaves some out. The sample consists of fewer than 400,000 clones, about nine tenths of them appearing once. The receptor's source is a woman in her 30s with COVID-19, enrolled during active disease. This chain links TRBV27 with TRBJ1-6; tentative D call: TRBD1 (5 bases). Material: peripheral blood. In nucleotides, the CDR3 is TGTGCCAGCAGTTTATTCGCTCAGGGAGGTTCACCCCTCCACTTT. Translating gives CASSLFAQGGSPLHF.